This T cell receptor beta chain stems from a study of blood T cell repertoires in COVID-19. Overall study: T cells, B-cell-depleted T cells, or PBMCs supplied cDNA or gDNA.

Assay: immunoSEQ multiplex PCR; the TCRdb copy retains only in-frame clones and omits some. The sample has some 320,000 clones, around nine tenths seen once; the top ten hold over 8.5%. The sequence was collected from a woman aged 25-40 years with COVID-19, enrolled during active disease. Sequencing was carried out using peripheral blood.

The CDR3 DNA is TGCGCCAGACAGGTTTTTTCCCCCCGGAATACGCAGTATTTT. Its translation is CARQVFSPRNTQYF. V is TRBV5-1 and J is TRBJ2-3, with D maybe TRBD1 (5 bases). The CDR3 extends over 14 amino acids. Germline V CDR1 and CDR2: SGHRS, YFSETQ. Trimming left V 8 bases short and J 7 bases short, with 20 bases between.